The 19 T cell receptor beta chains below come from one sample, sequenced in a study of cytomegalovirus exposure and HLA in healthy donors. Vbeta (60) and Jbeta (13) primers were used in the PCR. The table came from immunoSEQ multiplex PCR; TCRdb's copy has only in-frame clones and leaves some out. The sample carries about 120,000 clones, 72% recorded once. Material for sequencing was PBMCs. The receptors were gathered from a young man in good health and CMV-seronegative.

This rearrangement joins TRBV5-6 to TRBJ1-2; D gene unclear. V was cut by 5 bases and J by 5 bases, with 13 bases left in between. This CDR3 spans 13 amino acids. Germline lookup yields CDR1 SGHDT and CDR2 YYEEEE. CDR3 region: CASSTADYYGYTF. The CDR3 bases are TGTGCCAGCAGTACGGCGGATTATTATGGCTACACCTTC.

The V and J genes are TRBV4-1 and TRBJ1-1; 9 bases align to TRBD1. V lost 5 bases and J lost 2; bases outside the gene matches: 6. The CDR3 has 15 amino acids. Germline loops: CDR1 MGHRA, CDR2 YSYEKL. The CDR3 spells CASSWRQGGNTEAFF. CDR3 coding DNA: TGCGCCAGCAGCTGGCGACAGGGGGGAAACACTGAAGCTTTCTTT.

The chain has TRBV10-3 and TRBJ2-3; TRBD2 agrees at 9 bases. This CDR3 has 14 residues. V was pared by 6 bases and J by 6 bases, with 7 bases of the junction left unmatched. From germline, CDR1 is ENHRY and CDR2 SYGVKD. DNA for the CDR3: TGTGCCATCAGAAGGACTAGCGACGAGGATACGCAGTATTTT. Amino acid sequence: CAIRRTSDEDTQYF.

The gene calls are TRBV25-1 and TRBJ2-3, with 8 positions matching TRBD1. The J segment lost 8 bases and the V segment lost 7 bases, leaving 8 bases of the junction unmatched. Germline CDR1 MGHDK, CDR2 SYGVNS. The CDR3 spans 13 residues. CDR3 sequence (DNA): TGTGCCAGCATAGGGACAGGTCATTTTACGCAGTATTTT. Its translation is CASIGTGHFTQYF.

This chain connects TRBV9 to TRBJ2-7, with D possibly being TRBD1 (7 bases). Looked up from germline, CDR1 is SGDLS and CDR2 is YYNGEE. The CDR3 covers 14 residues. Trimming shortened V by 0 bases and J by 6 bases, and 13 bases separated the two germline ends. CDR3 nucleotides: TGTGCCAGCAGCGTAGAAGGGCAGGGGGGCGAGCAGTACTTC. Amino acid sequence: CASSVEGQGGEQYF.

This clone was recorded only once. This sequence joins TRBV2 and TRBJ1-6, with 9 bases that match TRBD1. Germline V CDR1 and CDR2: SNHLY, FYNNEI. The CDR3 contains 16 residues. J gave up 4 bases and V 6 bases, and 7 bases lay outside the gene matches. This CDR3 reads CASRDRGAPYNSPLHF. CDR3 DNA sequence: TGTGCCAGCAGAGACAGGGGGGCCCCTTATAATTCACCCCTCCACTTT.

This chain uses TRBV6-6 with TRBJ2-1; 7 positions match TRBD2. This CDR3 is built from 13 residues. Germline V gene data show CDR1 as MNHNY and CDR2 as SVGAGI (reference sequence). V was pared by 7 bases and J by 7 bases, with 7 bases of the junction left unmatched. CDR3 protein: CASKGGAGNEQFF. CDR3 coding DNA: TGTGCCAGCAAGGGAGGGGCAGGTAATGAGCAGTTCTTC.

V usage is TRBV4-3 and J usage is TRBJ2-7; the match to TRBD1 covers 9 bases. Germline lookup yields CDR1 LGHNA and CDR2 YSLEER. This CDR3 region has 14 residues. The V gene end was trimmed by 4 bases and the J gene end by 3 bases; junction bases not matched to a gene: 4. The CDR3 DNA sequence: TGCGCCAGCAGCCTGGGACAGGGAAACTACGAGCAGTACTTC. Encoded protein: CASSLGQGNYEQYF.

The table lists this clone with a count of one. The V gene is TRBV10-3, the J gene TRBJ2-1; 11 bases match TRBD2. The CDR3 spans 17 residues. The trim removed 6 bases at V and 3 bases at J, leaving 10 bases unmatched. The germline gives CDR1 ENHRY, CDR2 SYGVKD. This CDR3 is CAIRVAGGSGLYNEQFF. DNA for the CDR3: TGTGCCATCAGAGTAGCGGGGGGGTCCGGCCTCTACAATGAGCAGTTCTTC.

V and J are TRBV30 and TRBJ1-1; D possibly corresponds to TRBD1 (5 bases). This CDR3 is 14 amino acids long. V was trimmed by 3 bases and J by 4 bases, leaving 15 bases between them. From germline, CDR1 is GTSNPN and CDR2 SVGIG (reference sequence). CDR3 in DNA: TGTGCCTGGAGCTGGGGGGTTTCCTCCACTGAAGCTTTCTTT. Protein sequence: CAWSWGVSSTEAFF.

This clone has only a few counts. The chain links TRBV7-2 to TRBJ1-1, with no clear D. Germline CDR1 reads SGHTA; CDR2 reads FQGNSA. The CDR3 consists of 13 residues. V was cut by 3 bases and J by 2 bases, with 7 bases left in between. CDR3 in DNA: TGTGCCAGCAGCTTCTCCCCCAACACTGAAGCTTTCTTT. It encodes CASSFSPNTEAFF.

This clone was counted between two and nine times. The chain links TRBV7-3 to TRBJ2-3, with TRBD1 identical over 9 bases. The V gene end was trimmed by 1 base and the J gene end by 8 bases; junction bases not matched to a gene: 10. There are 16 residues in the CDR3. Germline V gives CDR1 SGHTA, CDR2 FQGTGA. In DNA form, the CDR3 reads TGTGCCAGCAGCTTAAACGGGAGGACAGGGGCGGGTACGCAGTATTTT. Its translation is CASSLNGRTGAGTQYF.

V is TRBV6-5 and J is TRBJ1-2; 7 positions match TRBD1. Germline CDR1 reads MNHEY; CDR2 reads SVGAGI. V dropped 5 bases and J dropped 2; count of bases not matched to a gene: 8. The CDR3 totals 15 residues. CDR3 nucleotide sequence: TGTGCCAGCAGTCGCAACCCGACAGGGAACTATGGCTACACCTTC. It codes for CASSRNPTGNYGYTF.

The genes are TRBV7-9 and TRBJ2-7; the D gene is possibly TRBD2 (6 bases). Trimming stripped 5 bases from V and 1 base from J, with 15 bases between. In germline, CDR1 is SEHNR, CDR2 FQNEAQ (reference sequence). This CDR3 comprises 15 residues. Written as DNA, the CDR3 is TGTGCCAGCAGCCAGATTAGTGCGGGGTCCTACGAGCAGTACTTC. Protein sequence: CASSQISAGSYEQYF.

The chain couples TRBV2 to TRBJ2-7; 11 bases agree with TRBD1. The V gene end was trimmed by 8 bases and the J gene end by 4 bases; junction bases not matched to a gene: 4. The CDR3 loop spans 13 amino acids. Germline-derived CDR1 and CDR2 are SNHLY and FYNNEI. The CDR3 coding sequence is TGTGCCAGCTTGGGACAGGGGGTTTACGAGCAGTACTTC. Residues: CASLGQGVYEQYF.

This chain uses TRBV6-6 with TRBJ1-5; TRBD1 aligns across 9 bases. V lost 8 bases, J lost 7 bases, and 9 bases stayed unmatched. The CDR3 length is 14 residues. In germline, CDR1 is MNHNY, CDR2 SVGAGI (reference sequence). For the CDR3, the DNA is TGTGCCAGCTTGGGGACAGGGATGAGGCAGCCCCAGCATTTT. As protein: CASLGTGMRQPQHF.

CDR3 coding DNA: TGTGCCAGCAGCTTGGAAGGGGCTATCTATGGCTACACCTTC. Amino acid sequence: CASSLEGAIYGYTF. The chain employs TRBV5-6 and TRBJ1-2; tentatively, D is TRBD1 (5 bases). V dropped 0 bases and J dropped 4 bases, with 10 bases sitting between them. The CDR3 contains 14 residues. The germline V gene encodes CDR1 SGHDT and CDR2 YYEEEE.

Only a few counts were recorded for this clone. The J gene is TRBJ2-5, the V gene TRBV4-1; D gene uncertain. The CDR3 loop spans 12 amino acids. Trimming removed 0 bases from V and 4 bases from J, with 3 bases in between. The germline gives CDR1 MGHRA, CDR2 YSYEKL. The CDR3 nucleotides read TGCGCCAGCAGCCAAGATCGAGAGACCCAGTACTTC. Its translation: CASSQDRETQYF.

V usage is TRBV2 and J usage is TRBJ2-3; TRBD2 matches at 7 bases. The trim removed 10 bases at V and 3 bases at J, leaving 4 bases unmatched. The length of the CDR3 is 12 residues. Germline V gives CDR1 SNHLY, CDR2 FYNNEI. The CDR3 is CATGAGTDTQYF. The CDR3 DNA follows: TGTGCCACCGGAGCGGGGACAGATACGCAGTATTTT.